This TCR beta chain was found in a study of persistence of HIV-infected CD4 T cells. The stimulus was an HIV-1 Gag 15-mer peptide pool, roughly 1 ug/peptide/mL. CD40L-negative CD69-negative CD45RO-high memory CD4+ T cells were sorted as populations depleted of antigen-responding cells. Germline CDR1 is MNHEY and CDR2 is SVGAGI. V lost 5 bases and J 9 bases, leaving 17 bases between the germline ends. The CDR3 contains 14 residues. Sequencing used immunoSEQ version 4 in survey mode. Assay: immunoSEQ multiplex PCR; the TCRdb copy retains only in-frame clones and omits some. The table includes about 40,000 clones, about 80% detected once. Note on this clone: The antigen is undetermined.

The chain is built from TRBV6-5 and TRBJ2-1; tentatively, D is TRBD1 (6 bases). The TCR was taken from an adult man with HIV who was CMV-seropositive. This specimen consisted of CD4+ T cells sorted from PBMCs after 18-hour stimulation, obtained from a patient who received antiretroviral therapy. DNA for the CDR3: TGTGCCAGCAGTCGGGACAAGATCCGGGGTGAGCAGTTCTTC. Protein product: CASSRDKIRGEQFF.